The rows below give T cell receptor beta chains drawn from one sample of a study of shared clonotypes between healthy human individuals. Generated by immunoSEQ multiplex PCR, the TCRdb table keeps only in-frame clones and is missing some. This table has a few million clones, approximately 93% appearing once. Sequencing was carried out using naive CD4+ T cells from PBMCs. These receptors came from a man between 18 and 29 years old in good health. Some clones in this sample may be carry-over from other donors' samples. Each CDR3 is given with its conserved first and last residue. D genes are given only for firm matches. Size values are once, few and many counts, or a class for expanded clones, and some rows have none.

V	J	size	D	CDR3	DNA
TRBV5-1	TRBJ1-2	.	.	CASSLDGRPGDGYTF	TGCGCCAGCAGCTTGGACGGCCGCCCCGGCGATGGCTACACCTTC
TRBV28	TRBJ1-5	.	.	CASRRRGVNRAPNQPQHF	TGTGCCAGCAGACGTCGGGGCGTAAACAGGGCCCCCAATCAGCCCCAGCATTTT
TRBV7-8	TRBJ2-5	.	.	CASSLAPGTQYF	TGTGCCAGCAGCTTAGCCCCGGGGACCCAGTACTTC
TRBV2	TRBJ1-4	.	.	CASTPYQGLNEKLFF	TGTGCCAGCACTCCATACCAGGGTCTTAATGAAAAACTGTTTTTT
TRBV28	TRBJ2-7	.	.	CASSLGGKYEQYF	TGTGCCAGCAGTTTGGGCGGAAAGTACGAGCAGTACTTC
TRBV7-2	TRBJ2-7	.	TRBD2	CASSSQAGSSYEQYF	TGTGCCAGCAGCTCACAAGCGGGATCCTCCTACGAGCAGTACTTC
TRBV27	TRBJ2-3	.	.	CASSPTFGGTDTQYF	TGTGCCAGCAGCCCGACCTTCGGTGGAACAGATACGCAGTATTTT
TRBV28	TRBJ2-3	.	.	CASSSGTTDTQYF	TGTGCCAGCAGTTCCGGGACAACAGATACGCAGTATTTT
TRBV5-1	TRBJ2-2	.	.	CASSLGLPNTGELFF	TGCGCCAGCAGCTTGGGGCTACCGAACACCGGGGAGCTGTTTTTT
TRBV10-3	TRBJ2-5	.	TRBD2	CAISELAGTQETQYF	TGTGCCATCAGTGAACTAGCGGGAACCCAAGAGACCCAGTACTTC
TRBV7-2	TRBJ1-1	once	.	CASSPGGVNTEAFF	TGTGCCAGCAGTCCTGGGGGGGTGAACACTGAAGCTTTCTTT
TRBV9	TRBJ2-7	.	.	CASSKGGRSGTSDYEQYF	TGTGCCAGCAGCAAGGGGGGACGGAGCGGGACGAGCGACTACGAGCAGTACTTC
TRBV18	TRBJ1-2	.	TRBD1	CASSGLLSEGAFGYTF	TGTGCCAGCTCGGGCCTGTTGAGCGAGGGGGCTTTTGGCTACACCTTC
TRBV5-1	TRBJ2-7	.	.	CASSFVEGYEQYF	TGCGCCAGCAGCTTCGTGGAGGGCTACGAGCAGTACTTC
TRBV7-9	TRBJ1-1	.	TRBD1	CASSHRDRYTEAFF	TGTGCCAGCAGCCACCGGGACAGGTACACTGAAGCTTTCTTT
TRBV6-5	TRBJ2-7	.	.	CASSSQNLGEQYF	TGTGCCAGCAGTTCCCAGAATTTGGGGGAGCAGTACTTC
TRBV5-1	TRBJ1-4	once	.	CASSLSGEEKLFF	TGCGCCAGCAGCTTGAGCGGCGAAGAAAAACTGTTTTTT
TRBV15	TRBJ2-2	once	.	CATSRDVGTGELFF	TGTGCCACCAGCAGAGATGTGGGCACCGGGGAGCTGTTTTTT
TRBV15	TRBJ1-3	.	.	CATSITRGAGNTIYF	TGTGCCACCAGTATAACCCGGGGAGCTGGAAACACCATATATTTT
TRBV28	TRBJ1-2	once	.	CASSGTGRAYYGYTF	TGTGCCAGCAGTGGAACTGGCAGGGCTTACTATGGCTACACCTTC
TRBV21-1	TRBJ1-2	.	.	CASSSPGAGPDYGYTF	TGTGCCAGCAGCTCGCCAGGGGCAGGGCCTGACTATGGCTACACCTTC
TRBV6-6	TRBJ2-7	once	.	CASSPQGQGEQYF	TGTGCCAGCAGTCCCCAGGGGCAAGGCGAGCAGTACTTC
TRBV6-5	TRBJ2-1	.	.	CASRNTGKPYNEQFF	TGTGCCAGCAGGAATACAGGGAAACCCTACAATGAGCAGTTCTTC
TRBV7-2	TRBJ2-5	.	TRBD1	CASSSGQAGTQYF	TGTGCCAGCAGCTCGGGACAGGCCGGGACCCAGTACTTC
TRBV5-1	TRBJ1-2	.	.	CASSLVGGDYGYTF	TGCGCCAGCAGCTTGGTGGGGGGCGACTATGGCTACACCTTC
TRBV2	TRBJ1-6	.	.	CASSNGDSPLHF	TGTGCCAGCAGTAACGGGGATTCACCCCTCCACTTT
TRBV28	TRBJ2-7	.	.	CASSLGALGLLSYEQYF	TGTGCCAGCAGTTTGGGGGCGTTGGGGCTCCTCTCCTACGAGCAGTACTTC
TRBV19	TRBJ1-1	.	TRBD1	CASSIVTGGETEAFF	TGTGCCAGTAGTATAGTCACAGGGGGCGAGACTGAAGCTTTCTTT
TRBV28	TRBJ1-1	.	.	CASSLPGSRTEAFF	TGTGCCAGCAGTCTGCCAGGGAGTCGCACTGAAGCTTTCTTT
TRBV7-3	TRBJ1-1	.	.	CASSRGGNTEAFF	TGTGCCAGCAGCAGAGGGGGGAACACTGAAGCTTTCTTT
TRBV5-1	TRBJ2-3	.	.	CASRRVAERTDTQYF	TGCGCCAGCAGGCGAGTAGCGGAGCGCACAGATACGCAGTATTTT
TRBV7-2	TRBJ2-1	.	.	CASSLVSRNNEQFF	TGTGCCAGCAGCTTAGTGTCGCGAAACAATGAGCAGTTCTTC